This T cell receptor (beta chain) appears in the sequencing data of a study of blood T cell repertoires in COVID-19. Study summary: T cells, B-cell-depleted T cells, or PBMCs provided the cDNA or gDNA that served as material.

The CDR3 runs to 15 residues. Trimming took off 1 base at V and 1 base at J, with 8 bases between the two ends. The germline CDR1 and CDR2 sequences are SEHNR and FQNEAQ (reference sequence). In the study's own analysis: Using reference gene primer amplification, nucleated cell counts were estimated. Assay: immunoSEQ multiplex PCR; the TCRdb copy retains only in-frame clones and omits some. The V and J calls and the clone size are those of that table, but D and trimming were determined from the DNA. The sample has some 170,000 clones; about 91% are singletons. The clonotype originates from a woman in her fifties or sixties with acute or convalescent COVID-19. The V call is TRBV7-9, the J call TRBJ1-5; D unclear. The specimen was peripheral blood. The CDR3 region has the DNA TGTGCCAGCAGCTTAGGGGCAGCCAGCAATCAGCCCCAGCATTTT. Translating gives CASSLGAASNQPQHF.